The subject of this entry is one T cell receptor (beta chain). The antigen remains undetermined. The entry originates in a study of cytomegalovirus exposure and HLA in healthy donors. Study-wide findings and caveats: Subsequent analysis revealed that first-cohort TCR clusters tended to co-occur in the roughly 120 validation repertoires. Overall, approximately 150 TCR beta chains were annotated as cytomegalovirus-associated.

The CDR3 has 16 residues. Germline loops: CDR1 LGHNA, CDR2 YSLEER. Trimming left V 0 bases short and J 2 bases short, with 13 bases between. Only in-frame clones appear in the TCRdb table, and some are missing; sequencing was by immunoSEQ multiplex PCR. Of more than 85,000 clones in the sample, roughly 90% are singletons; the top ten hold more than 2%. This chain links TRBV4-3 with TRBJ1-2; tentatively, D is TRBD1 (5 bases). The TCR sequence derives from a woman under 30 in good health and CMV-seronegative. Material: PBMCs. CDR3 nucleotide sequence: TGCGCCAGCAGCCAAGAAAGCGGGGGATGGAACTATGGCTACACCTTC. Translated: CASSQESGGWNYGYTF.